A selection of T cell receptor beta chains follows, all from one sample in a study of post-analysis software for immune sequencing data. Each CDR3 protein is one row after TCRdb ran MiXCR on the PCR reads. The profile covers about 770,000 distinct CDR3 sequences, with about 45% appearing a single time and roughly 4.9% taken by the ten largest. Source material: blood. Every receptor here comes from a girl aged 5-17 years with multiple sclerosis. The CDR3 runs from the conserved cysteine through the conserved F or W. D genes are given only for firm matches. Where a row states a size, it is once, few, many or the class of an expanded clone; other rows omit it.

j_gene | v_gene | abundance | d_gene | CDR3nt | CDR3aa
TRBJ1-2 | TRBV4-1 | NA | TRBD1 | TGCGCCAGCAGCCAAGATGCCAGGGGGGGTGGCTACACCTTC | CASSQDARGGGYTF
TRBJ1-1 | TRBV7-6 | NA | NA | TGTGCCAGCAGCTTGGGGGCATCCACTGAAGCTTTCTTT | CASSLGASTEAFF
TRBJ2-1 | TRBV20-1 | NA | TRBD2 | TGCAGTGCCTCAGATGGGGGGGGACTAGACACACACAATGAGCAGTTCTTC | CSASDGGGLDTHNEQFF
TRBJ1-1 | TRBV6-2/TRBV6-3 | NA | TRBD1 | TGTGCCAGCAGAGCGACAGGGATGAACACTGAAGCTTTCTTT | CASRATGMNTEAFF
TRBJ2-7 | TRBV6-1 | NA | NA | TGTGCCAGCAGTGAGGCGGGCCGGTCCTACGAGCAGTACTTC | CASSEAGRSYEQYF
TRBJ2-3 | TRBV20-1 | NA | TRBD2 | TGTAGTGCTAGAGAAAGCGGGAGCTCTACGCAGTATTTT | CSARESGSSTQYF
TRBJ1-1 | TRBV29-1 | once | TRBD1 | TGCAGCGTGGCTGGGGACAGGGGAGGCACTGAAGCTTTCTTT | CSVAGDRGGTEAFF
TRBJ2-7 | TRBV3-1 | NA | NA | TGTGCCAGCAGCCAAGATCTCACATCATCCTACGAGCAGTACTTC | CASSQDLTSSYEQYF
TRBJ1-2 | TRBV5-6 | few | NA | TGTGCCAGCAGCTTAGGCACGACAAACTATGGCTACACCTTC | CASSLGTTNYGYTF
TRBJ2-7 | TRBV28 | NA | NA | TGTGCCAGCAGCAGACACTATAGGGAGCGGGCCTACGAGCAGTACTTC | CASSRHYRERAYEQYF
TRBJ2-5 | TRBV28 | NA | NA | TGTGCCAGCCAGGGGGGACCCGAGACCCAGTACTTC | CASQGGPETQYF
TRBJ1-6 | TRBV25-1 | NA | NA | TGTACCAGCAGTGAGGGGGAAGGATCACCCCTCCACTTT | CTSSEGEGSPLHF
TRBJ2-1 | TRBV6-2/TRBV6-3 | few | NA | TGTGCCAGCAGTAGGAGAACGGGTGTCCTAATTGGAGAGCAGTTCTTC | CASSRRTGVLIGEQFF
TRBJ1-1 | TRBV7-2 | NA | NA | TGTGCCAGCAGCTTAAGTCCCCAGGGATGGACTGAAGCTTTCTTT | CASSLSPQGWTEAFF
TRBJ2-3 | TRBV7-2 | NA | TRBD1 | TGTGCCAGCAGCTTAGGGGGACAGGGTGCAGATACGCAGTATTTT | CASSLGGQGADTQYF
TRBJ2-3 | TRBV5-1 | many | NA | TGCGCCAGCAGCTTGGCTGGACGCACAGATACGCAGTATTTT | CASSLAGRTDTQYF
TRBJ2-3 | TRBV7-9 | NA | TRBD2 | TGTGCCATAAGAGCGGGGCTCACAGATACGCAGTATTTT | CAIRAGLTDTQYF
TRBJ2-7 | TRBV5-1 | many | TRBD1 | TGCGCCAGCAGCTTTGGGTTGGGGGACAGCTCCTACGAGCAGTACTTC | CASSFGLGDSSYEQYF
TRBJ1-5 | TRBV7-9 | NA | TRBD1 | TGTGCCAGCAGCCGCGACAGGGCGACTAATCAGCCCCAGCATTTT | CASSRDRATNQPQHF
TRBJ2-1 | TRBV6-5 | few | TRBD2 | TGTGCCAGCAGTTACTCGCGTGTAGGGACTAGCGGGAGCTATGAGCAGTTCTTC | CASSYSRVGTSGSYEQFF
TRBJ2-7 | TRBV12-3/TRBV12-4 | NA | TRBD2 | TGTGCCAGCAGTTCCTCCGGGGCTAGCGGGATCTCCTACGAGCAGTACTTC | CASSSSGASGISYEQYF
TRBJ2-1 | TRBV29-1 | NA | NA | TGCGGCGTCGTAAAGCCCTACAATGAGCAGTTCTTC | CGVVKPYNEQFF
TRBJ1-4 | TRBV20-1 | NA | TRBD1 | TGCAGTGCTAGAGGAACGCGACAGGGTAGCGTAAAACTGTTTTTT | CSARGTRQGSVKLFF
TRBJ2-7 | TRBV6-6 | NA | TRBD2 | TGTGCCAGCTGCGGGGCGGGAGGGCCCTTCTACGAGCAGTACTTC | CASCGAGGPFYEQYF
TRBJ1-1 | TRBV27 | NA | NA | TGTGCCAGCAGTGCGATGAGACAGGTGGGGGATATGAACACTGAAGCTTTCTTT | CASSAMRQVGDMNTEAFF
TRBJ2-1 | TRBV10-3 | few | TRBD2 | TGTGCCATCAGGGGACTAGCGGGTCCCAATGAGCAGTTCTTC | CAIRGLAGPNEQFF
TRBJ2-7 | TRBV4-1 | NA | NA | TGCGCCAGCAGCCCGAAAGATCCCGGGTACGAGCAGTACTTC | CASSPKDPGYEQYF
TRBJ2-1 | TRBV11-2 | NA | NA | TGTGCCAGCAGCTTAGGTAGTTCTAGCGAAGCTGAGCAGTTCTTC | CASSLGSSSEAEQFF
TRBJ2-1 | TRBV18 | NA | TRBD2 | TGTGCCAGCTCACCACCGGCGGGAGGGCCGTGGGAGCAGTTCTTC | CASSPPAGGPWEQFF
TRBJ2-2 | TRBV9 | NA | NA | TGTGCCAGCAGCGTAGTTGCCGACCCGAACACCGGGGAGCTGTTTTTT | CASSVVADPNTGELFF
TRBJ1-2 | TRBV20-1 | few | NA | TGCAGTGCTAGTCCCCAGCGGGAGGGGTCGGCCTATGGCTACACCTTC | CSASPQREGSAYGYTF
TRBJ1-1 | TRBV28 | NA | NA | TGTGCCAGCAGTTTACGACAGGTCACCATACCGAACACTGAAGCTTTCTTT | CASSLRQVTIPNTEAFF
TRBJ2-3 | TRBV6-1 | few | NA | TGTGCCAGCAGCCGCGGTATAGATACGCAGTATTTT | CASSRGIDTQYF
TRBJ2-7 | TRBV12-3/TRBV12-4 | NA | TRBD1 | TGTGCCAGCAGGGGACAGGGCGACTACGAGCAGTACTTC | CASRGQGDYEQYF
TRBJ2-1 | TRBV7-3 | NA | NA | TGTGCCAGCAGCTTACTTAGCGTTCCCCGGGGTGAGCAGGTCTTC | CASSLLSVPRGEQVF
TRBJ2-3 | TRBV2 | NA | NA | TGTGCCAGCAACGGACGGACCCATAGCACAGATACGCAGTATTTT | CASNGRTHSTDTQYF
TRBJ2-5 | TRBV29-1 | NA | TRBD2 | TGCAGCGTTTTCTCAACTAGCGGGAGGGGTCGTGAGCAGTACTTC | CSVFSTSGRGREQYF